The clone carrying this TCR beta chain was counted many times. The sample originates from a study of T cells in Graves' hyperthyroidism and ophthalmopathy. TCR beta CDR3 region amplification was performed from RNA transcripts. HTBI primers were used for first-round RT-PCR of the TCR CDR3. TCRdb passed the multiplex PCR reads through MiXCR, listing each CDR3 protein once. The table shows approximately 710,000 distinct CDR3 sequences, with 17% occurring only once. The CDR3 is 16 amino acids. CDR1 is DFQATT, CDR2 SNEGSKA, per germline (reference sequence). V trimming: 0 bases; J trimming: 7 bases; junction bases outside the gene matches: 9.

This clonotype was sampled from a man aged 45-65 years with Graves' hyperthyroidism. The gene calls are TRBV20-1 and TRBJ2-5; 12 nucleotides match TRBD2. Sequencing was done on a sample of blood. The CDR3: CSARDALAGGPATQYF. In DNA form, the CDR3 reads TGCAGTGCTAGAGATGCGCTAGCGGGAGGGCCGGCGACCCAGTACTTC.